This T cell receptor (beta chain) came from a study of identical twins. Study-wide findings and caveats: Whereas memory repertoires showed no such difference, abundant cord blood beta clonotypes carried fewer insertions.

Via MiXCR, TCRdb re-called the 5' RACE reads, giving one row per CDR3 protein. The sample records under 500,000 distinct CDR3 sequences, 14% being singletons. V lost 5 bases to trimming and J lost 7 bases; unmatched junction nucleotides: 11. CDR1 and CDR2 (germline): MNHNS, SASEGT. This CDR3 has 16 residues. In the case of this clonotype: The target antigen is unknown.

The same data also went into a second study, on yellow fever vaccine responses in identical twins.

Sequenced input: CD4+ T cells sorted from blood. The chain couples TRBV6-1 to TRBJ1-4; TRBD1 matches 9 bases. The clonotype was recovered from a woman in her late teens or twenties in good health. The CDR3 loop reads CASSTFQDRGFEKLFF. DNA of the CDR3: TGTGCCAGCAGTACCTTCCAGGACAGGGGTTTTGAAAAACTGTTTTTT.